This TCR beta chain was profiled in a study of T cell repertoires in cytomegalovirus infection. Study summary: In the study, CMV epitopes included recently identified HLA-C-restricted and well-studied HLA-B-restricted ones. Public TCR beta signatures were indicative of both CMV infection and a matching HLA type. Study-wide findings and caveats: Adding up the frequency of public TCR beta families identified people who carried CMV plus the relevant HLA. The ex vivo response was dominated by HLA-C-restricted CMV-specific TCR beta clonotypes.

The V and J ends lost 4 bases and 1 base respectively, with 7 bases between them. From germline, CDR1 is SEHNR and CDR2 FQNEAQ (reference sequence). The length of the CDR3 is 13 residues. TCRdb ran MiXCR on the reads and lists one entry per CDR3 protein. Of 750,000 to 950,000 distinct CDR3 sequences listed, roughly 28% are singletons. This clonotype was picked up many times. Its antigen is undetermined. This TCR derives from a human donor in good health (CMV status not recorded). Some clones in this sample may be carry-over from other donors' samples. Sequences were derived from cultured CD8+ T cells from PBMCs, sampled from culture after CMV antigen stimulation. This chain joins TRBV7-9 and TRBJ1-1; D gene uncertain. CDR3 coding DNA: TGTGCCAGCAGCTCCCCCGGGAACACTGAAGCTTTCTTT. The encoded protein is CASSSPGNTEAFF.